This passage covers 32 T cell receptor beta chains from one sample sequenced in a study of blood T cell repertoires in COVID-19 (dated by TCRdb to 2018 to 2021). Libraries were constructed by the immunoSEQ multiplex PCR assay. Here the immuneACCESS table is served through TCRdb, limited to in-frame sequences with V and J called. Missing clones are a known gap in these copies; in checked studies unresolved V genes cover under half, and the rest lacks a known reason. Here the sample has some 350,000 clones; 75% to 90% occur a single time. Together, the top ten hold 0.9% to 1.1% of the sample. The source material was PBMCs or T cells enriched from blood (not recorded which). The receptors shown here come from a man aged 18 to 30 who had recovered from COVID-19.

This clone has just one count. The chain has TRBV2 and TRBJ2-2, with 9 positions matching TRBD2. The CDR3 is made up of 14 amino acids. Germline-derived CDR1 and CDR2 are SNHLY and FYNNEI. The ends lost 2 bases at V and 7 bases at J; junction bases unmatched: 2. CDR3 nucleotide sequence: TGTGCCAGCAGTGAACTAGCGGGGATCGGGGAGCTGTTTTTT. Protein: CASSELAGIGELFF.

This CDR3 reads CASGAAGADTQYF. CDR3 sequence (DNA): TGTGCCAGCGGGGCAGCGGGCGCAGATACGCAGTATTTT. The genes are TRBV27 and TRBJ2-3; a weak D match, TRBD2 (6 bases). V was pared by 8 bases and J by 4 bases, with 13 bases between. This CDR3 comprises 13 residues. Per germline, CDR1 MNHEY and CDR2 SMNVEV (reference sequence).

The chain links TRBV6-6 to TRBJ2-7; 8 bases fit TRBD1. The CDR3 is 13 residues long. The V gene end was trimmed by 10 bases and the J gene end by 2 bases; junction bases not matched to a gene: 7. CDR1 and CDR2 from the germline V gene are MNHNY and SVGAGI (reference sequence). This chain's CDR3 is CATLDREPYEQYF. The CDR3 DNA sequence: TGTGCCACTTTGGACAGGGAACCCTACGAGCAGTACTTC.

The chain recombines TRBV15 with TRBJ2-5; maybe TRBD2 (6 bases). Looked up from germline, CDR1 is LNHNV and CDR2 is YYDKDF (reference sequence). The CDR3 is 13 residues long. Trimming left V 5 bases short and J 1 base short, with 8 bases between. The CDR3 bases are TGTGCCACCAGCCGCGGGATCCAAGAGACCCAGTACTTC. Encoded protein: CATSRGIQETQYF.

This clone was seen a single time. The chain combines TRBV4-1 with TRBJ1-1, with D tentatively TRBD1 (6 bases). Germline assignment: CDR1 MGHRA and CDR2 YSYEKL. This CDR3 has 14 amino acids. Trimming shortened V by 6 bases and J by 4 bases, and 15 bases separated the two germline ends. CDR3 region: CASRRTAGATEAFF. The CDR3 coding sequence is TGCGCCAGCAGACGTACGGCAGGGGCCACTGAAGCTTTCTTT.

The chain employs TRBV5-6 and TRBJ1-4; TRBD1 matches at 8 bases. The CDR3 consists of 15 residues. Germline CDR1 reads SGHDT; CDR2 reads YYEEEE. After removal of 0 bases from V and 8 bases from J, the junction contained 6 bases not matched to a gene. The CDR3 is CASSLGQGAMEKLFF. The DNA of the CDR3 is TGTGCCAGCAGCTTGGGTCAGGGGGCTATGGAAAAACTGTTTTTT.

This clone was found once. The chain employs TRBV10-3 and TRBJ1-2, with D perhaps matching TRBD1 (6 bases). CDR3 length equals 15 residues. Germline-derived CDR1 and CDR2 are ENHRY and SYGVKD. Trimming took 0 bases from V and 4 from J, leaving 12 bases between them. The CDR3 nucleotides are TGTGCCATCAGTGAGTCGAGCACAGGGCCCTATGGCTACACCTTC. Translating gives CAISESSTGPYGYTF.

V and J are TRBV30 and TRBJ2-1; D possibly corresponds to TRBD2 (5 bases). The germline CDR1 and CDR2 sequences are GTSNPN and SVGIG (reference sequence). V lost 2 bases, J lost 7 bases, and 12 bases lay in between. The CDR3 extends over 13 amino acids. As DNA, the CDR3 is TGTGCCTGGAGTAGCGGTAATGGGAATGAGCAGTTCTTC. Translating it yields CAWSSGNGNEQFF.

This chain joins TRBV5-1 and TRBJ1-2; possible D gene TRBD1, 6 bases. Trimming removed 1 base from V and 5 bases from J, with 15 bases in between. The germline CDR1 and CDR2 sequences are SGHRS and YFSETQ. CDR3 length: 15 amino acids. The CDR3 DNA is TGCGCCAGCAGCTTGTCCAAAGGACAGTCTTATGGCTACACCTTC. Residues: CASSLSKGQSYGYTF.

The chain has TRBV3-1 (or the pseudogene TRBV3-2) and TRBJ2-3; the D gene is possibly TRBD1 (5 bases). CDR3 length: 13 residues. V was pared by 4 bases and J by 3 bases, with 8 bases between. CDR1 and CDR2 (germline): LGHDT, YNNKEL (reference sequence). The CDR3 loop is CASSPGITDTQYF. CDR3 bases: TGTGCCAGCAGCCCAGGGATTACAGATACGCAGTATTTT.

The chain has TRBV5-1 and TRBJ2-2; D is perhaps TRBD1 (5 bases). The CDR3 spans 14 residues. CDR1 and CDR2 from the germline V gene are SGHRS and YFSETQ. The V gene lost 3 bases and the J gene lost 4 bases, with 10 bases spanning the gap. The CDR3 region is CASSSDTFTGELFF. The CDR3, as DNA: TGCGCCAGCAGCTCGGACACCTTCACCGGGGAGCTGTTTTTT.

This chain links TRBV19 with TRBJ1-5; no reliable D call. Trimming pared 3 bases from V and 1 base from J, leaving 10 bases between. The CDR3 runs to 15 residues. Germline CDR1 is LNHDA and CDR2 is SQIVND (reference sequence). The CDR3 loop reads CASSISGGSNQPQHF. The CDR3 DNA reads TGTGCCAGTAGTATTTCTGGAGGCAGCAATCAGCCCCAGCATTTT.

The chain uses TRBV27 and TRBJ2-1, with TRBD2 matching 12 bases. J was trimmed by 7 bases and V by 4 bases; bases with no gene match: 5. In germline, CDR1 is MNHEY, CDR2 SMNVEV (reference sequence). The CDR3 is 15 amino acids. The CDR3 bases are TGTGCCAGCAGTTCCCTAGCGGGGGGGCATAATGAGCAGTTCTTC. It is translated as CASSSLAGGHNEQFF.

The genes are TRBV5-1 and TRBJ2-7, with TRBD1 identical over 9 bases. The CDR3 totals 15 residues. V shed 3 bases, J shed 6 bases, and the junction held 10 bases outside the gene matches. Germline V gives CDR1 SGHRS, CDR2 YFSETQ. The chain's CDR3 is CASSSSRTGVSEQYF. The CDR3 region has the DNA TGCGCCAGCAGCTCCTCTAGGACAGGGGTATCCGAGCAGTACTTC.

This rearrangement joins TRBV28 to TRBJ2-7, with D perhaps TRBD1 (5 bases). Deletions cut 10 bases from V and 2 bases from J, with 18 bases between. Germline V gene lookup returns CDR1 MDHEN and CDR2 SYDVKM. The CDR3 extends over 14 amino acids. The chain's CDR3 is CAISPDSFPYEQYF. The CDR3 coding sequence is TGTGCCATCTCCCCAGACAGTTTCCCCTACGAGCAGTACTTC.

CDR3 sequence: CASSIQGTLAFF. CDR3 bases: TGTGCCAGCAGCATACAGGGGACGTTAGCTTTCTTT. V and J are TRBV7-9 and TRBJ1-1, with TRBD1 matching over 7 bases. With V trimmed by 5 bases and J by 10 bases, 7 bases remained unmatched. This CDR3 has 12 residues. Germline V CDR1 and CDR2: SEHNR, FQNEAQ (reference sequence).

This clone was recorded only once. The rearrangement joins TRBV9 to TRBJ1-5; D is uncertain. The V and J ends lost 4 bases and 4 bases respectively, with 9 bases between them. This CDR3 has 13 residues. Germline V lookup: CDR1 SGDLS, CDR2 YYNGEE. The CDR3 loop is CASSPRGNQPQHF. CDR3 DNA: TGTGCCAGCAGCCCGCGCGGAAATCAGCCCCAGCATTTT.

The chain combines TRBV11-3 with TRBJ1-1; D is ambiguous. Germline V gene sequence: CDR1 SGHNT, CDR2 YENEEA. Trimming pared 1 base from V and 0 bases from J, leaving 9 bases between. CDR3 length equals 15 residues. CDR3 DNA: TGTGCCAGCAGCTTAGGGGCCGGGGTGAACACTGAAGCTTTCTTT. Translating it yields CASSLGAGVNTEAFF.

J is TRBJ2-2 and V is TRBV5-1; D possibly corresponds to TRBD1 (6 bases). The V and J ends lost 0 bases and 6 bases respectively, with 15 bases between them. Germline V gene data show CDR1 as SGHRS and CDR2 as YFSETQ. The CDR3 runs to 16 residues. In nucleotides, the CDR3 is TGCGCCAGCAGCTTGGTAGGGCAGGGGAAAGCCGGGGAGCTGTTTTTT. Protein: CASSLVGQGKAGELFF. Using reference TRBV5-1 and TRBJ2-2 for the parts outside the CDR3, the full variable domain is KAGVTQTPRYLIKTRGQQVTLSCSPISGHRSVSWYQQTPGQGLQFLFEYFSETQRNKGNFPGRFSGRQFSNSRSEMNVSTLELGDSALYLCASSLVGQGKAGELFFGEGSRLTVL.

This clone was observed a single time. The V gene is TRBV27, the J gene TRBJ2-1; D may be TRBD2 (7 bases). CDR1 is MNHEY, CDR2 SMNVEV, per germline (reference sequence). V dropped 5 bases and J dropped 6 bases, with 11 bases sitting between them. The CDR3 totals 13 residues. The CDR3 DNA is TGTGCCAGCAGTCTCGGGGGGCCCAATGAGCAGTTCTTC. It is translated as CASSLGGPNEQFF.

This clone was counted only a few times. V and J are TRBV29-1 and TRBJ1-2; weak D call: TRBD1 (6 bases). CDR3 length: 13 amino acids. The germline CDR1 and CDR2 sequences are SQVTM and ANQGSEA. V was trimmed by 0 bases and J by 11 bases, leaving 16 bases between them. The CDR3 DNA reads TGCAGCGTTGAAGATCAGGGGTTCAGTGGGTACACCTTC. The encoded protein is CSVEDQGFSGYTF.

The chain links TRBV12-1 to TRBJ1-1; the table's D gene call, TRBD1, was not cross checked with the DNA. TRBV12-1 is a pseudogene segment. The CDR3 has 19 amino acids. The CDR3 coding sequence is TGTGCCAGCAGCTTTGTAGGGCCAGGGGGCGGATCGGTCTGGACTGAAGCTTTCTTT. Encoded protein: CASSFVGPGGGSVWTEAFF.

The rearrangement uses TRBV5-6 and TRBJ2-1; 13 nucleotides match TRBD2. The V gene's germline CDR1 is SGHDT and CDR2 YYEEEE. The CDR3 loop spans 19 amino acids. J gave up 3 bases and V 4 bases, and 13 bases lay outside the gene matches. CDR3 DNA: TGTGCCAGCAGCCATACTAGCGGGAGGGCCAGGAGGGACTACAATGAGCAGTTCTTC. This codes for CASSHTSGRARRDYNEQFF.

CDR3 region: CASSEHRGWETQYF. CDR3 nucleotides: TGTGCCAGCAGTGAACACAGGGGTTGGGAGACCCAGTACTTC. The rearrangement links TRBV6-1 to TRBJ2-5; 7 positions agree with TRBD1. V lost 2 bases and J lost 5; bases outside the gene matches: 5. CDR1 is MNHNS, CDR2 SASEGT, per germline. The CDR3 extends over 14 amino acids.

This clone was seen once. The chain couples TRBV7-9 to TRBJ2-3; 7 bases align to TRBD2. Trimming removed 4 bases from V and 0 bases from J; junction bases left unmatched: 10. This CDR3 region has 17 residues. Germline V gives CDR1 SEHNR, CDR2 FQNEAQ (reference sequence). DNA of the CDR3: TGTGCCAGCAGCTGGGGGACTACCCTTCTCAGCACAGATACGCAGTATTTT. It specifies CASSWGTTLLSTDTQYF.

The chain employs TRBV5-1 and TRBJ1-5; 8 bases are shared with TRBD1. The CDR3 length is 14 residues. Germline V gene sequence: CDR1 SGHRS, CDR2 YFSETQ. The ends lost 4 bases at V and 4 bases at J; junction bases unmatched: 4. CDR3: CASSPTGVNQPQHF. CDR3 in DNA: TGCGCCAGCAGCCCGACAGGGGTAAATCAGCCCCAGCATTTT.

This chain connects TRBV9 to TRBJ1-1; 8 nucleotides agree with TRBD1. The CDR3 runs to 16 residues. CDR1 is SGDLS, CDR2 YYNGEE, per germline. Germline trimming cut 0 bases from V and 7 bases from J; bases unmatched to any gene: 11. The CDR3 DNA is TGTGCCAGCAGCGTAGGGGGTAGACAGGGGACCAATGAAGCTTTCTTT. This codes for CASSVGGRQGTNEAFF. Full variable domain (remainder filled in from reference TRBV9 and TRBJ1-1): DSGVTQTPKHLITATGQRVTLRCSPRSGDLSVYWYQQSLDQGLQFLIQYYNGEERAKGNILERFSAQQFPDLHSELNLSSLELGDSALYFCASSVGGRQGTNEAFFGQGTRLTVV.

The CDR3 sequence: CASSYSGTDNSYEQYF. The CDR3 DNA reads as TGTGCCAGCAGTTATTCCGGGACAGACAATTCCTACGAGCAGTACTTC. V gene TRBV6-2 or TRBV6-3 combines with J gene TRBJ2-7, with TRBD1 matching over 7 bases. V was pared by 3 bases and J by 1 base, with 9 bases of the junction left unmatched. This CDR3 region has 16 residues. The germline gives CDR1 MNHEY, CDR2 SVGEGT.

DNA of the CDR3: TGCGCCAGCAGCCAAGACCTGGTCCTAAACACTGAAGCTTTCTTT. Protein product: CASSQDLVLNTEAFF. The rearrangement uses TRBV4-1 and TRBJ1-1; D is undetermined. Germline lookup yields CDR1 MGHRA and CDR2 YSYEKL. V was clipped by 0 bases and J by 2 bases, with 10 bases between them. The CDR3 extends over 15 amino acids.

A note on this clone: The sample holds other DNA sequences that translate to the same CDR3. This rearrangement joins TRBV7-2 to TRBJ2-7; 8 bases are shared with TRBD1. The CDR3 spans 14 residues. The V segment lost 5 bases and the J segment 1 base; nucleotides outside the gene matches: 4. Germline V gene sequence: CDR1 SGHTA, CDR2 FQGNSA. DNA for the CDR3: TGTGCCAGCAGCCCTGACAGGGGATCCTACGAGCAGTACTTC. It codes for CASSPDRGSYEQYF.

The chain uses TRBV19 and TRBJ2-6; no reliable D call. The germline V gene encodes CDR1 LNHDA and CDR2 SQIVND (reference sequence). The CDR3 contains 18 residues. Trimming took 4 bases from V and 1 from J, leaving 17 bases between them. The CDR3 is CASSTRHTAHSGANVLTF. The CDR3 region has the DNA TGTGCCAGTAGTACCAGACATACTGCCCATTCTGGGGCCAACGTCCTGACTTTC.

The chain uses TRBV28 and TRBJ2-7; maybe TRBD1 (6 bases). Germline CDR1 is MDHEN and CDR2 is SYDVKM. This CDR3 has 14 amino acids. Trimming took off 7 bases at V and 0 bases at J, with 13 bases between the two ends. The CDR3 loop reads CASTIGQYSYEQYF. In nucleotides, the CDR3 is TGTGCCAGCACCATTGGACAGTACTCCTACGAGCAGTACTTC.